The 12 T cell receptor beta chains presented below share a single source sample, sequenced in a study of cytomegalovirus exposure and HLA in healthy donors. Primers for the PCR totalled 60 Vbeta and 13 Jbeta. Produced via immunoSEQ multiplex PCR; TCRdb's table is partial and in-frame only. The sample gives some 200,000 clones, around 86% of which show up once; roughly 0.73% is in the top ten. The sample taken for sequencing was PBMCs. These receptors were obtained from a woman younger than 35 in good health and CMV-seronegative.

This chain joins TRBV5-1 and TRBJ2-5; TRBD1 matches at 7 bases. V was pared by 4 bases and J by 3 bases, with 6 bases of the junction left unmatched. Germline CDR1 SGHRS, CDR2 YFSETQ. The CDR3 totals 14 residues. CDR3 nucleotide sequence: TGCGCCAGCAGCGTTGACAGGGTTGAAGAGACCCAGTACTTC. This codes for CASSVDRVEETQYF.

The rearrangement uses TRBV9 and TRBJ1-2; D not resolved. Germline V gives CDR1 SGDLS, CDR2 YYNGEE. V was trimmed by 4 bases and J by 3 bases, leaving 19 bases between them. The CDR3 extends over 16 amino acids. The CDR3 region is CASSPDPGALDYGYTF. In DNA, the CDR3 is TGTGCCAGCAGCCCCGACCCGGGAGCGTTGGACTATGGCTACACCTTC.

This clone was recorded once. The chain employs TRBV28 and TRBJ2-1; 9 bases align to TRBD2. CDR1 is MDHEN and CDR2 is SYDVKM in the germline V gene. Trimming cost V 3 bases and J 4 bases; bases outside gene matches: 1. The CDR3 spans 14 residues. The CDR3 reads CASSFLAGYNEQFF. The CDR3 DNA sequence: TGTGCCAGCAGTTTTCTAGCGGGATACAATGAGCAGTTCTTC.

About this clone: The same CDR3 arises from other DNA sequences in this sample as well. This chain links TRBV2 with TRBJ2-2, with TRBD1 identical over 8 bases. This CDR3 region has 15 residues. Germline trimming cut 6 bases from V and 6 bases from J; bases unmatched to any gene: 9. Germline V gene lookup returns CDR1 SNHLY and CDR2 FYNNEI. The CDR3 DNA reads TGTGCCAGCAGCGACAGGGGTTTCGGCTCCGGGGAGCTGTTTTTT. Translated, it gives CASSDRGFGSGELFF.

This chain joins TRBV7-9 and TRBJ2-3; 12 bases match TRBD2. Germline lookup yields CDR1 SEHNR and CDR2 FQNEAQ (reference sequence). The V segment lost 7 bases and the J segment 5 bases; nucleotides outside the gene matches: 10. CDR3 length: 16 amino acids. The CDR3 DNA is TGTGCCAGCATCTACCCCACTAGCGGGGGGCTAGATACGCAGTATTTT. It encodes CASIYPTSGGLDTQYF. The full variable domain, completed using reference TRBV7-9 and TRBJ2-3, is DTGVSQNPRHKITKRGQNVTFRCDPISEHNRLYWYRQTLGQGPEFLTYFQNEAQLEKSRLLSDRFSAERPKGSFSTLEIQRTEQGDSAMYLCASIYPTSGGLDTQYFGPGTRLTVL.

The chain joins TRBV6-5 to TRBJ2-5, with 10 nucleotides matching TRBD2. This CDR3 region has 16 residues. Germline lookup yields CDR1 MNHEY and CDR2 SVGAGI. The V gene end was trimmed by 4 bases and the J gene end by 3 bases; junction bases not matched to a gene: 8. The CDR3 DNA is TGTGCCAGCAGTTCGTCTTATCTAGCGGGAGAAGAGACCCAGTACTTC. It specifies CASSSSYLAGEETQYF.

As DNA, the CDR3 is TGCGCCAGCAGTCGGACACTACCCACAGATACGCAGTATTTT. Protein product: CASSRTLPTDTQYF. This chain uses TRBV10-1 with TRBJ2-3, with a weak D call TRBD1 (5 bases). The V end was cut by 5 bases, the J end by 2 bases, with 11 bases between. The CDR3 is 14 amino acids. The germline gives CDR1 WNHNN, CDR2 SYGVQD (reference sequence).

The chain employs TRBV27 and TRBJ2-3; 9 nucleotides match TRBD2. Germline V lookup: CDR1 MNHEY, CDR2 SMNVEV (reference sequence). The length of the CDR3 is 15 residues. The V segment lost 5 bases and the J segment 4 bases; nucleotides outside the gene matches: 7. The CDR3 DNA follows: TGTGCCAGCAGTCAAGGGGGACTAGCAGCAGATACGCAGTATTTT. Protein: CASSQGGLAADTQYF.

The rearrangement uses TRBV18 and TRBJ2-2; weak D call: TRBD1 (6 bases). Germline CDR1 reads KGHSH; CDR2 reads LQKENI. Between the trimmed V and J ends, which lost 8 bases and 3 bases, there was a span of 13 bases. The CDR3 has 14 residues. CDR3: CASTRDTHTGELFF. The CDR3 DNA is TGTGCCAGCACCCGGGACACCCACACCGGGGAGCTGTTTTTT.

The CDR3 region is CASSLDRGSDNYF. CDR3 nucleotides: TGTGCCAGCAGCTTAGATCGCGGGAGTGACAACTACTTC. This chain uses TRBV11-2 with TRBJ2-7; 7 nucleotides align to TRBD2. V dropped 0 bases and J dropped 13; count of bases not matched to a gene: 9. Germline CDR1 and CDR2: SGHAT and FQNNGV. The CDR3 extends over 13 amino acids.

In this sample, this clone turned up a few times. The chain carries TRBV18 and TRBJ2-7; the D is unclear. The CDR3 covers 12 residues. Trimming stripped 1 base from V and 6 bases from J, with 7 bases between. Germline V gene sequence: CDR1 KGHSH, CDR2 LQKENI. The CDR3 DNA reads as TGTGCCAGCTCACCACAGCAGGTCGAGCAGTACTTC. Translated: CASSPQQVEQYF.

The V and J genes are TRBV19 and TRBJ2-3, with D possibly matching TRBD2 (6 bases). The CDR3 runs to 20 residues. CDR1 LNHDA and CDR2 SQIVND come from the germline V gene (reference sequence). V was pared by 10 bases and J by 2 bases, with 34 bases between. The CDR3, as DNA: TGTGCCACCCCCTGTAGCGGTACGGAAGGGTGCTGGACTCCCACAGATACGCAGTATTTT. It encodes CATPCSGTEGCWTPTDTQYF.